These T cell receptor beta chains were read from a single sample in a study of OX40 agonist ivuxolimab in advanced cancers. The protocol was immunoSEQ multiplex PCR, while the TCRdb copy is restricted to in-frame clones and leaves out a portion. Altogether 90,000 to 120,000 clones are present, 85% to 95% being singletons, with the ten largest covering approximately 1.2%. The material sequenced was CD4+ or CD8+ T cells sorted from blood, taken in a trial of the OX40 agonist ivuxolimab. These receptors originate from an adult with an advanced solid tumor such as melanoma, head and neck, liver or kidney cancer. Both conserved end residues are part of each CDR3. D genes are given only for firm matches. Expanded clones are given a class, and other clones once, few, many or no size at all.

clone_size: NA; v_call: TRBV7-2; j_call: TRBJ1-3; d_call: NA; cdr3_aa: CASSLATGAWGNTIYF; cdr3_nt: TGTGCCAGCAGCTTAGCGACGGGGGCTTGGGGAAACACCATATATTTT
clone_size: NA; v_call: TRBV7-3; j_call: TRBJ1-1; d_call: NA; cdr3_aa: CASSLRSAGDTEAFF; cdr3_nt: TGTGCCAGCAGCTTAAGGAGCGCGGGGGACACTGAAGCTTTCTTT
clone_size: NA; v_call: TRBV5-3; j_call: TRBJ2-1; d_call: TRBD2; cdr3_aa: CARRPGLAGGDEQFF; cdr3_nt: TGTGCCAGAAGGCCTGGACTAGCGGGAGGGGATGAGCAGTTCTTC
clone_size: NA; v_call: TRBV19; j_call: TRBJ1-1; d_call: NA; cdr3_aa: CASGAGTPFTEAFF; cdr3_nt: TGTGCCAGTGGAGCCGGGACGCCCTTCACTGAAGCTTTCTTT
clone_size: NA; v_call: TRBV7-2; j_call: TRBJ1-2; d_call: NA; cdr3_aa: CASSLVSSDVGYTF; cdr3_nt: TGTGCCAGCAGCTTAGTATCGTCGGATGTAGGCTACACCTTC
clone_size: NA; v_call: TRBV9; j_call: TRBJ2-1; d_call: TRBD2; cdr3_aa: CASSVGLAGVNEQFF; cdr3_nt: TGTGCCAGCAGCGTAGGACTAGCGGGAGTCAATGAGCAGTTCTTC
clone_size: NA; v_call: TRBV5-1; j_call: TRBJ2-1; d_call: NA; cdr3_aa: CASSFGAEQFF; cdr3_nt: TGCGCCAGCAGCTTTGGAGCAGAGCAGTTCTTC
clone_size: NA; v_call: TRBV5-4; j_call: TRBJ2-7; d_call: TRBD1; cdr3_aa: CASSLARTGGNEQYF; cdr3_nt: TGTGCCAGCAGCTTGGCGCGGACAGGGGGGAACGAGCAGTACTTC
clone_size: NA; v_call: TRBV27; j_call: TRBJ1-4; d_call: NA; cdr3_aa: CASSLSVRGSEKLFF; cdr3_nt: TGTGCCAGCAGTTTATCGGTGAGGGGGAGTGAAAAACTGTTTTTT
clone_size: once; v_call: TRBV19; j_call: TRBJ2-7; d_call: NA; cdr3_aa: CASSPKPGQGFPYEQYF; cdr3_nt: TGTGCCAGTAGTCCTAAACCGGGACAAGGATTTCCCTACGAGCAGTACTTC
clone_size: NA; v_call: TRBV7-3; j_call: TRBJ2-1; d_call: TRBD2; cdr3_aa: CASSPRTSGSNEQFF; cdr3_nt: TGTGCCAGCAGCCCCCGGACTAGCGGGAGCAATGAGCAGTTCTTC
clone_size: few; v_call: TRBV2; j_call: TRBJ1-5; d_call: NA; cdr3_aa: CASQKGTTQHF; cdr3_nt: TGTGCCAGCCAAAAGGGTACGACCCAGCATTTT
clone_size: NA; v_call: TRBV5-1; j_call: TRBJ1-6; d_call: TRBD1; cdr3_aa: CASSLDRVNSPLHF; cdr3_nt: TGCGCCAGCAGCCTTGACAGGGTCAATTCACCCCTCCACTTT
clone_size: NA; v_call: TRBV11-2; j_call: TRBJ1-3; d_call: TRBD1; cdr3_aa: CASSFVTGGNSGNTIYF; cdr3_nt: TGTGCCAGCAGCTTTGTAACAGGGGGAAACTCTGGAAACACCATATATTTT
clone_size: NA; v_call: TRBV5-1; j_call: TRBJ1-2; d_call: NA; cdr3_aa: CASSFNRVVDGYTF; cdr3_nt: TGCGCCAGCAGCTTTAACAGGGTAGTGGATGGCTACACCTTC
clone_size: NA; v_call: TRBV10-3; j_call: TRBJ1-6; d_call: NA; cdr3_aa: CAISDSRTEGNSPLHF; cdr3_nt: TGTGCCATCAGTGATTCGAGGACAGAGGGTAATTCACCCCTCCACTTT
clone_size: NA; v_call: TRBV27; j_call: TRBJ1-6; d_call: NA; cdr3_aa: CASRGVGGNSPLHF; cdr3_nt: TGTGCCAGCAGAGGGGTGGGGGGAAATTCACCCCTCCACTTT
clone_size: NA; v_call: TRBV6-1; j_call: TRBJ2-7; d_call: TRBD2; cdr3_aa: CASSEAERGLAGARHEQYF; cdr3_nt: TGTGCCAGCAGTGAAGCGGAGCGGGGACTAGCGGGAGCCCGCCACGAGCAGTACTTC
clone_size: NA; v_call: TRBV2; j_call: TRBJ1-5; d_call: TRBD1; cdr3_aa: CASSAAGGSQPQHF; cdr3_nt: TGTGCCAGCAGCGCCGCAGGGGGCAGTCAGCCCCAGCATTTT
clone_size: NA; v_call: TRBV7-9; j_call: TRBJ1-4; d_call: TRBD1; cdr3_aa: CASSIRDREPYEKLFF; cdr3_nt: TGTGCCAGCAGCATAAGGGACAGGGAGCCTTATGAAAAACTGTTTTTT
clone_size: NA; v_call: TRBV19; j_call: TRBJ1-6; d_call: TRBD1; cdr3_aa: CASSGVFRDSSYNSPLHF; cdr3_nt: TGTGCCAGTTCGGGGGTGTTTAGGGACAGCTCCTATAATTCACCCCTCCACTTT
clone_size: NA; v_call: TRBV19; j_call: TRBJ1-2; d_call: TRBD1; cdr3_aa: CASMDRSYGYTF; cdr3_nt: TGTGCCAGTATGGACAGGAGCTATGGCTACACCTTC
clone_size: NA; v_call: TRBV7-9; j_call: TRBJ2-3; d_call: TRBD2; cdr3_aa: CASSPHGGAGVEVLDTQYF; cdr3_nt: TGTGCCAGCAGCCCTCACGGAGGAGCGGGAGTTGAGGTGTTGGATACGCAGTATTTT
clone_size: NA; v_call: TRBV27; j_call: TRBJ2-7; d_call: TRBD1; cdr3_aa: CASSPRGQGSYEQYF; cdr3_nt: TGTGCCAGCAGTCCGCGGGGACAGGGGTCCTACGAGCAGTACTTC
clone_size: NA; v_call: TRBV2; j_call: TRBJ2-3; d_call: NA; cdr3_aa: CASSPGPADTQYF; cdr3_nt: TGTGCCAGCAGCCCGGGCCCGGCAGATACGCAGTATTTT
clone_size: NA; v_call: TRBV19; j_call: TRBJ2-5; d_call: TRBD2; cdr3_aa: CASSPHGGGEQYF; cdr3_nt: TGTGCCAGTAGTCCCCACGGGGGAGGGGAGCAGTACTTC
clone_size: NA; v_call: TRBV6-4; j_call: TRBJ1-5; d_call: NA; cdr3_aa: CASSLPNQPQHF; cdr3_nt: TGTGCCAGCAGCCTCCCGAATCAGCCCCAGCATTTT
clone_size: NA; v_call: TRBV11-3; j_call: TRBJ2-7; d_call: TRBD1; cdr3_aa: CASSIGTGTEQYF; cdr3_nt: TGTGCCAGCAGCATAGGGACAGGGACCGAGCAGTACTTC
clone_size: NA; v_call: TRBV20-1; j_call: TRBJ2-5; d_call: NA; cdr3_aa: CSARAQETQYF; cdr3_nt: TGCAGTGCTAGAGCCCAAGAGACCCAGTACTTC
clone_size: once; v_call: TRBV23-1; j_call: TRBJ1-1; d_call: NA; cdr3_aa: CASFQGTEAFF; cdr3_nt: TGCGCCAGCTTCCAGGGGACTGAAGCTTTCTTT
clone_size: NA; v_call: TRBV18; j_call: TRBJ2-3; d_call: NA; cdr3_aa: CASSPPVDTQYF; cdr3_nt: TGTGCCAGCTCACCCCCGGTGGATACGCAGTATTTT
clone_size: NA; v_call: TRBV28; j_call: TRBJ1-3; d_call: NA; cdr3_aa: CASSSDTIYF; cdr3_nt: TGTGCCAGCAGTTCCGACACCATATATTTT
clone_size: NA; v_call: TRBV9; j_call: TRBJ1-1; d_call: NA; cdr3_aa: CASSGQGTEAFF; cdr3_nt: TGTGCCAGCAGCGGCCAGGGAACTGAAGCTTTCTTT
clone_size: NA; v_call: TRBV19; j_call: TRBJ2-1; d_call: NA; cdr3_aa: CASSISWGNEQFF; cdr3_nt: TGTGCCAGTAGTATAAGCTGGGGAAATGAGCAGTTCTTC
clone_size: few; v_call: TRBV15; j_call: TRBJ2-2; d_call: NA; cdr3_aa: CATSRDRDAGELFF; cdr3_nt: TGTGCCACCAGCAGAGATCGTGACGCCGGGGAGCTGTTTTTT
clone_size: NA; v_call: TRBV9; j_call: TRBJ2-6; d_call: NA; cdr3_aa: CASSVVEQASGANVLTF; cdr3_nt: TGTGCCAGCAGCGTAGTAGAACAGGCCTCTGGGGCCAACGTCCTGACTTTC
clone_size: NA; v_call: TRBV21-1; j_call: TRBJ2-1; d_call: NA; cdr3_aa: CASSKDWQGAGTYNEQFF; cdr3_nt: TGTGCCAGCAGCAAAGACTGGCAGGGGGCAGGGACCTACAATGAGCAGTTCTTC
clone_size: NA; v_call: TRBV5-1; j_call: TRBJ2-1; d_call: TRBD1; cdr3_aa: CASSLAGGDYNEQFF; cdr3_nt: TGCGCCAGCAGCTTGGCAGGGGGCGACTACAATGAGCAGTTCTTC
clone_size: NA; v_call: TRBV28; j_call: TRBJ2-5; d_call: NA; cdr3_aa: CASSLELAQETQYF; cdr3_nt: TGTGCCAGCAGCCTTGAACTAGCCCAAGAGACCCAGTACTTC
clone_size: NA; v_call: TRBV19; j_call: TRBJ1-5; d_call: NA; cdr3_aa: CASIRSEGTSNQPQHF; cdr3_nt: TGTGCCAGTATCCGCAGTGAGGGGACGAGCAATCAGCCCCAGCATTTT
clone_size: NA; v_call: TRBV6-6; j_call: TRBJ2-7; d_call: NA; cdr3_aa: CASPGPNEQYF; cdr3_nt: TGTGCCAGCCCCGGGCCTAACGAGCAGTACTTC
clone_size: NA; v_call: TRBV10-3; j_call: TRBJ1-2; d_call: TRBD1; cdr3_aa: CAISEGTGTLYGYTF; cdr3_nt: TGTGCCATCAGTGAGGGGACAGGGACTCTCTATGGCTACACCTTC
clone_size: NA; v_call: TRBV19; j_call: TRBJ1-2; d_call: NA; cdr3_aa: CASSMERVRQSYGYTF; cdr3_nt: TGTGCCAGTAGTATGGAGAGGGTTCGACAGTCTTATGGCTACACCTTC